These T cell receptor beta chains were read from a single sample in a study of vaccination effects on CD4 cells after COVID-19. These receptors' targets are unknown. The data were produced by immunoSEQ multiplex PCR, yet TCRdb's version contains in-frame clones alone and is incomplete. The sample records approximately 30,000 clones, 72% being singletons. The sample in question was CD4+ T cells from PBMCs cultured with a peptide pool, obtained before COVID-19 vaccination. These receptors were obtained from a human donor who had a prior SARS-CoV-2 infection. CDR3s include the opening cysteine and the closing phenylalanine or tryptophan. A D gene is named only where the DNA matches it firmly. Not every row has a clone size; where given, it reads once, few, many or a size class.

>TRBJ2-1|TRBV24-1|.|TRBD2
CATSDPGTSGRAGWAEQFF
TGTGCCACCAGTGATCCCGGGACTAGCGGGAGGGCCGGGTGGGCTGAGCAGTTCTTC
>TRBJ2-7|TRBV5-4|.|.
CASSLRGGGPHEQYF
TGTGCCAGCAGCTTAAGAGGGGGAGGCCCCCACGAGCAGTACTTC
>TRBJ1-6|TRBV6-5|few|.
CASSGRGLDSPLHF
TGTGCCAGCAGCGGGAGGGGGTTAGACTCACCCCTCCACTTT
>TRBJ1-5|TRBV3-1/TRBV3-2|once|.
CASSQGWGEGQPQHF
TGTGCCAGCAGCCAAGGTTGGGGGGAAGGGCAGCCCCAGCATTTT
>TRBJ1-5|TRBV7-2|once|.
CASSLDRLNQPQHF
TGTGCCAGCAGCTTAGACCGACTCAATCAGCCCCAGCATTTT
>TRBJ1-1|TRBV7-2|.|.
CASSFKWDTEAFF
TGTGCCAGCAGCTTCAAGTGGGACACTGAAGCTTTCTTT
>TRBJ2-5|TRBV11-1|.|.
CASSFGGPGVETQYF
TGTGCCAGCAGCTTTGGGGGACCGGGGGTAGAGACCCAGTACTTC
>TRBJ1-2|TRBV5-8|.|TRBD1
CASSRDRGGYGYTF
TGTGCCAGCAGCAGGGACAGGGGAGGCTATGGCTACACCTTC
>TRBJ2-2|TRBV7-2|.|.
CASSLAGEVTGELFF
TGTGCCAGCAGCTTAGCGGGGGAGGTCACCGGGGAGCTGTTTTTT
>TRBJ1-6|TRBV12-3/TRBV12-4|.|.
CASSFRNSPLHF
TGTGCCAGCAGTTTCAGGAATTCACCCCTCCACTTT
>TRBJ2-2|TRBV6-5|.|.
CASRGEFTGELFF
TGTGCCAGCAGGGGAGAATTCACCGGGGAGCTGTTTTTT
>TRBJ2-2|TRBV11-3|.|.
CASRRGGLLNTGELFF
TGTGCCAGCCGAAGGGGTGGCCTATTAAACACCGGGGAGCTGTTTTTT
>TRBJ2-5|TRBV5-1|.|.
CASSLDRVGETQYF
TGCGCCAGCAGCTTGGACAGGGTTGGGGAGACCCAGTACTTC